Presented here are 12 T cell receptor beta chains from one specimen sequenced in a study of CD8 T cells in ankylosing spondylitis. Study-wide results and limits: Ankylosing spondylitis blood appeared to be characterized by a TCR beta motif of eight highly homologous variants.

Their specific antigens are unknown. MiXCR, applied by TCRdb to the 5' RACE reads, yields one record per CDR3 protein. The sample records about 840,000 distinct CDR3 sequences, about 11% being singletons. The source material was blood, either unsorted or a sorted T cell fraction (not recorded which). These receptors were obtained from a male donor with ankylosing spondylitis.

This clonotype was seen repeatedly, ten times or more. This chain uses TRBV6-5 with TRBJ2-1; TRBD2 aligns across 9 bases. The CDR3 runs 16 residues. After removal of 4 bases from V and 4 bases from J, the junction contained 8 bases not matched to a gene. CDR1 is MNHEY, CDR2 SVGAGI, per germline. DNA of the CDR3: TGTGCCAGCAGTTTGAACCTAGCGGGGTTATACAATGAGCAGTTCTTC. Protein product: CASSLNLAGLYNEQFF.

This clonotype was counted between two and nine times. The CDR3 loop reads CASSSRLAGEGYEQYF. DNA of the CDR3: TGTGCCAGCAGCTCCCGACTAGCGGGGGAGGGCTACGAGCAGTACTTC. This rearrangement joins TRBV7-2 to TRBJ2-7; the match to TRBD2 covers 12 bases. The CDR3 has 16 residues. Germline loops: CDR1 SGHTA, CDR2 FQGNSA. The V gene end was trimmed by 4 bases and the J gene end by 3 bases; junction bases not matched to a gene: 7. Full variable domain (rest looked up from reference TRBV7-2 and TRBJ2-7): GAGVSQSPSNKVTEKGKDVELRCDPISGHTALYWYRQSLGQGLEFLIYFQGNSAPDKSGLPSDRFSAERTGGSVSTLTIQRTQQEDSAVYLCASSSRLAGEGYEQYFGPGTRLTVT.

This clonotype appeared a few times. The chain recombines TRBV20-1 with TRBJ1-1; unclear D gene. V was trimmed by 3 bases and J by 0 bases, leaving 11 bases between them. In germline, CDR1 is DFQATT, CDR2 SNEGSKA (reference sequence). This CDR3 region has 14 residues. CDR3 bases: TGCAGTGCTAGCACCGGTCCTGTGAACACTGAAGCTTTCTTT. It encodes CSASTGPVNTEAFF.

The CDR3: CASSRPRYSGTDTQYF. DNA of the CDR3: TGTGCCAGCAGCCGCCCGAGATACTCTGGCACAGATACGCAGTATTTT. V and J are TRBV7-6 and TRBJ2-3; D remains unclear. Trimming removed 5 bases from V and 1 base from J, with 16 bases in between. Looked up from germline, CDR1 is SGHVS and CDR2 is FNYEAQ. CDR3 length equals 16 residues. Together with reference TRBV7-6 and TRBJ2-3, the CDR3 gives the full variable domain: GAGVSQSPRYKVTKRGQDVALRCDPISGHVSLYWYRQALGQGPEFLTYFNYEAQQDKSGLPNDRFSAERPEGSISTLTIQRTEQRDSAMYRCASSRPRYSGTDTQYFGPGTRLTVL.

This clonotype was observed many times. The chain combines TRBV5-1 with TRBJ2-1; 7 bases align to TRBD2. The V segment lost 4 bases and the J segment 7 bases; nucleotides outside the gene matches: 14. Germline assignment: CDR1 SGHRS and CDR2 YFSETQ. The length of the CDR3 is 16 residues. The CDR3 nucleotides read TGCGCCAGCAGCCCATTAGACCAATCTAGCGGTAATGAGCAGTTCTTC. This encodes CASSPLDQSSGNEQFF. Looking up the rest from reference TRBV5-1 and TRBJ2-1 gives the full variable domain: KAGVTQTPRYLIKTRGQQVTLSCSPISGHRSVSWYQQTPGQGLQFLFEYFSETQRNKGNFPGRFSGRQFSNSRSEMNVSTLELGDSALYLCASSPLDQSSGNEQFFGPGTRLTVL.

This clonotype was seen a handful of times. V is TRBV24-1 and J is TRBJ2-1; D possibly corresponds to TRBD1 (7 bases). Germline V gene lookup returns CDR1 KGHDR and CDR2 SFDVKD. The CDR3 has 16 residues. Trimming removed 6 bases at V and 4 bases at J, with 18 bases between. CDR3 sequence (DNA): TGTGCCACCAGTCGACAGGGAGGCTTGCCTTACAATGAGCAGTTCTTC. Translated, it gives CATSRQGGLPYNEQFF.

In its sample, this clonotype was seen a few times. CDR3 in amino acids: CSARAAGGENGYTF. The CDR3 DNA reads TGCAGTGCTAGAGCGGCAGGGGGCGAAAATGGCTACACCTTC. The chain carries TRBV20-1 and TRBJ1-2; 8 bases agree with TRBD1. V trimming: 1 base; J trimming: 6 bases; junction bases outside the gene matches: 7. Germline V gives CDR1 DFQATT, CDR2 SNEGSKA (reference sequence). The CDR3 covers 14 residues.

This clonotype has at least ten counts. The chain links TRBV12-3 or TRBV12-4 to TRBJ2-1; 7 bases align to TRBD1. CDR3 length: 15 amino acids. Losses at the gene ends were 3 bases for V and 2 bases for J; bases not matched to a gene: 4. The CDR3 is CASSFRRGPYNEQFF. The CDR3 DNA reads as TGTGCCAGCAGTTTCCGAAGGGGGCCCTACAATGAGCAGTTCTTC.

The chain employs TRBV28 and TRBJ2-1, with 8 bases fitting TRBD2. V was pared by 5 bases and J by 3 bases, with 9 bases of the junction left unmatched. From germline, CDR1 is MDHEN and CDR2 SYDVKM. The CDR3 length is 16 residues. The CDR3 region is CASSHPRTSLYNEQFF. In DNA, the CDR3 is TGTGCCAGCAGTCACCCCAGGACTAGCCTCTACAATGAGCAGTTCTTC.

The chain couples TRBV12-3 or TRBV12-4 to TRBJ2-1; D uncertain. This CDR3 comprises 14 residues. The V gene lost 7 bases and the J gene lost 10 bases, with 20 bases spanning the gap. The CDR3 coding sequence is TGTGCCAGCATTGAGCGCGGCGTCAGCAGGGAGCAGTTCTTC. Translated, it gives CASIERGVSREQFF.

The chain combines TRBV5-1 with TRBJ1-2; D is unresolved. This CDR3 comprises 15 residues. The V gene lost 4 bases and the J gene lost 5 bases, with 18 bases spanning the gap. From germline, CDR1 is SGHRS and CDR2 YFSETQ. The CDR3 coding sequence is TGCGCCAGCAGCCCGGCAGGACGATCGGCTTATGGCTACACCTTC. As protein: CASSPAGRSAYGYTF.

This clonotype was observed once. The V call is TRBV4-3, the J call TRBJ2-3; D unresolved. Germline CDR1 and CDR2: LGHNA and YSLEER. This CDR3 spans 15 amino acids. Trimming left V 0 bases short and J 6 bases short, with 13 bases between. The CDR3, as DNA: TGCGCCAGCAGCCAAGACGGTGGAGTCCCGGATACGCAGTATTTT. Amino acids: CASSQDGGVPDTQYF.